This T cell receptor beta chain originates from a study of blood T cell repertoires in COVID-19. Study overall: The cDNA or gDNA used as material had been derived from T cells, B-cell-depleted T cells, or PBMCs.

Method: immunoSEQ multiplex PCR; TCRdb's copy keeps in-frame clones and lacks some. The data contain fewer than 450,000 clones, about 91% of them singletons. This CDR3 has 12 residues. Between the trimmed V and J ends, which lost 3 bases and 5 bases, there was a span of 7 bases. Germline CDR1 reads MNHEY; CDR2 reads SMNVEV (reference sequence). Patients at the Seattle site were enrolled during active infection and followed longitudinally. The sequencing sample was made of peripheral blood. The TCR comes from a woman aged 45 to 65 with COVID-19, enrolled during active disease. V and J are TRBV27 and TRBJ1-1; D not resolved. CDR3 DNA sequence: TGTGCCAGCAGTTTTCGGGAGACTGAAGCTTTCTTT. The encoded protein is CASSFRETEAFF.